The subject of this entry is one T cell receptor (beta chain). Its antigen is unknown. This entry is derived from a study of graft-versus-host responses after intestinal transplantation. This CDR3 contains 14 residues. The J segment lost 4 bases and the V segment lost 3 bases, leaving 2 bases of the junction unmatched. CDR1 is SGHRS and CDR2 is YFSETQ in the germline V gene. The table came from immunoSEQ multiplex PCR; TCRdb's copy has only in-frame clones and leaves some out. The sample lists tens of thousands of clones, 84% occurring once. The source of this sequence is a human donor who was the organ donor for an intestinal transplant. The V and J genes are TRBV5-1 and TRBJ2-3; 10 bases match TRBD2. Material: unstimulated CD4+ T cells sorted from spleen or lymph node cells, obtained before transplant. CDR3 residues: CASSSSGGSDTQYF. The CDR3 coding sequence is TGCGCCAGCAGCTCTAGCGGGGGTTCAGATACGCAGTATTTT.